Listed here are 19 T cell receptor beta chains from one sample, sequenced in a study of early T cells in non-severe SARS-CoV-2 infection. TCRdb passed the 5' RACE reads through MiXCR, listing each CDR3 protein once. The sample has approximately 83,000 distinct CDR3 sequences; over 12% are singletons. The sequencing sample was made of whole blood. These receptors were obtained from an adult who was a healthcare worker with PCR-confirmed SARS-CoV-2 infection or an uninfected control (not recorded which).

This clonotype was detected a few times. The rearrangement joins TRBV30 to TRBJ2-1; D not resolved. Germline CDR1 is GTSNPN and CDR2 is SVGIG (reference sequence). The CDR3 runs 10 residues. V was clipped by 2 bases and J by 7 bases, with 3 bases between them. The DNA for the CDR3 is TGTGCCTGGAGTAATAATGAGCAGTTCTTC. It yields the protein CAWSNNEQFF.

This chain uses TRBV29-1 with TRBJ2-5; a weak D match, TRBD2 (5 bases). Germline CDR1 is SQVTM and CDR2 is ANQGSEA. V lost 8 bases and J 0 bases, leaving 10 bases between the germline ends. The CDR3 sequence is 12 residues long. As DNA, the CDR3 is TGCAGCTGTATAGCGTACCAAGAGACCCAGTACTTC. As protein: CSCIAYQETQYF.

This rearrangement joins TRBV11-2 to TRBJ1-1; D call uncertain. V lost 5 bases and J 0 bases, leaving 19 bases between the germline ends. The CDR3 has 17 residues. CDR1 SGHAT and CDR2 FQNNGV come from the germline V gene. The CDR3 bases are TGTGCCAGCAGCCTTGGGCCCCAAACCCCACTGAACACTGAAGCTTTCTTT. This sequence encodes CASSLGPQTPLNTEAFF.

This clonotype was detected only a few times. The chain recombines TRBV19 with TRBJ2-1; D is possibly TRBD1 (5 bases). The CDR3 length is 16 residues. The V end was cut by 5 bases, the J end by 0 bases, with 14 bases between. From germline, CDR1 is LNHDA and CDR2 SQIVND (reference sequence). This chain's CDR3 is CASSLDSFSSYNEQFF. The CDR3 nucleotides are TGTGCCAGTAGTCTCGACAGTTTTAGCTCCTACAATGAGCAGTTCTTC.

This clonotype was observed at least ten times. This chain uses TRBV29-1 with TRBJ2-3; weak D call: TRBD2 (5 bases). V dropped 4 bases and J dropped 2 bases, with 10 bases sitting between them. The CDR3 consists of 13 residues. The germline V gene has CDR1 SQVTM and CDR2 ANQGSEA. The CDR3 DNA reads as TGCAGCGTTGCACTAGAGCTCACAGATACGCAGTATTTT. Protein product: CSVALELTDTQYF.

At least ten counts were recorded for this clonotype. CDR3 in DNA: TGTGCCAGCAGTACGCTAGCGGGGGTCGCTACGCAGTATTTT. Encoded protein: CASSTLAGVATQYF. The chain combines TRBV6-5 with TRBJ2-3; TRBD2 aligns across 10 bases. J was trimmed by 8 bases and V by 5 bases; bases with no gene match: 7. The CDR3 covers 14 residues. Per the germline V gene, CDR1 is MNHEY and CDR2 is SVGAGI.

Of note for this clonotype: A much larger clone differs by one base, so this may be a read error. This CDR3 reads CASDNRTGSYEQYF. The CDR3 nucleotides are TGTGCCAGCGACAATAGGACAGGATCCTACGAGCAGTACTTC. The V gene is TRBV9, the J gene TRBJ2-7; 7 nucleotides line up with TRBD1. The CDR3 has 14 residues. Germline V lookup: CDR1 SGDLS, CDR2 YYNGEE. The junction had 8 bases not matched to a gene; V was cut back by 7 bases and J by 1 base.

This clonotype was recorded a few times. This chain connects TRBV29-1 to TRBJ2-1; the match to TRBD2 covers 8 bases. J lost 0 bases, V lost 5 bases, and 6 bases had no gene match. The CDR3 is 15 residues long. CDR1 and CDR2 from the germline V gene are SQVTM and ANQGSEA. The CDR3 loop is CSVTSGIYSYNEQFF. In DNA, the CDR3 is TGCAGCGTTACTAGCGGCATTTACTCCTACAATGAGCAGTTCTTC.

This clonotype has ten or more counts. The gene calls are TRBV9 and TRBJ2-4; no clear D. The CDR3 spans 12 residues. V gave up 4 bases and J gave up 8 bases, with 10 bases separating them. Germline CDR1 and CDR2: SGDLS and YYNGEE. The CDR3 sequence: CASSPPGDIQYF. Here the CDR3 DNA reads TGTGCCAGCAGCCCCCCTGGCGACATTCAGTACTTC.

About this clonotype: This may be a read error, as it is one base from a much larger clone. The DNA for the CDR3 is TGTGCCAGCAGCCCGAGCCCTATCGGGGGGGACACCGGGGAGCTGTTTTTT. Its protein is CASSPSPIGGDTGELFF. The V call is TRBV11-2, the J call TRBJ2-2, with 8 bases aligning to TRBD2. The germline V gene has CDR1 SGHAT and CDR2 FQNNGV. This CDR3 region has 17 residues. Trimming at V came to 5 bases and at J to 3 bases, leaving 11 bases not matched to a gene.

This clonotype was recorded at least ten times. This sequence joins TRBV14 and TRBJ1-4; 8 nucleotides match TRBD1. V was clipped by 4 bases and J by 0 bases; unmatched bases: 4. The CDR3 is made up of 16 amino acids. Germline lookup yields CDR1 SGHDN and CDR2 FVKESK. Written as DNA, the CDR3 is TGTGCCAGCAGCCCGAGACAGGGGACAACTAATGAAAAACTGTTTTTT. Translated: CASSPRQGTTNEKLFF.

This clonotype was recorded a few times. The J gene is TRBJ2-7, the V gene TRBV6-6; D may match TRBD1 or TRBD2 (6 bases each). Trimming left V 4 bases short and J 5 bases short, with 15 bases between. Per the germline V gene, CDR1 is MNHNY and CDR2 is SVGAGI (reference sequence). The length of the CDR3 is 14 residues. For the CDR3, the DNA is TGTGCCAGCAGTTCGGGGGCCAGGGCCCACGAGCAGTACTTC. Amino acid sequence: CASSSGARAHEQYF.

This clonotype was observed many times. The chain has TRBV6-5 and TRBJ1-5; 7 positions agree with TRBD1. CDR1 and CDR2 from the germline V gene are MNHEY and SVGAGI. Trimming removed 0 bases from V and 3 bases from J; junction bases left unmatched: 2. This CDR3 has 15 amino acids. CDR3 protein: CASSYSGGVNQPQHF. The CDR3, as DNA: TGTGCCAGCAGTTACTCAGGGGGCGTCAATCAGCCCCAGCATTTT.

The table lists this clonotype with a few counts. This chain links TRBV7-8 with TRBJ2-1; 8 bases line up with TRBD1. Germline CDR1 SGHVS, CDR2 FQNEAQ. V lost 4 bases, J lost 9 bases, and 11 bases stayed unmatched. This CDR3 spans 15 amino acids. The CDR3 sequence is CASSSQIRDRREQFF. The CDR3 DNA sequence: TGTGCCAGCAGCTCTCAAATCCGGGACAGGCGTGAGCAGTTCTTC.

This chain connects TRBV5-1 to TRBJ1-1; D is unresolved. This CDR3 spans 13 amino acids. Germline CDR1 reads SGHRS; CDR2 reads YFSETQ. V dropped 5 bases and J dropped 4 bases, with 12 bases sitting between them. CDR3 sequence: CASRELASTEAFF. The CDR3 DNA reads as TGCGCCAGCAGAGAACTTGCGAGCACTGAAGCTTTCTTT.

This clonotype was detected ten times or more. The V call is TRBV5-1, the J call TRBJ2-3, with 10 bases fitting TRBD2. The CDR3 loop spans 14 amino acids. The V and J ends lost 8 bases and 4 bases, in that order; junction bases with no gene match: 7. Germline-derived CDR1 and CDR2 are SGHRS and YFSETQ. CDR3 protein: CASGLADSSDTQYF. CDR3 nucleotides: TGCGCCAGTGGACTAGCGGATAGCTCAGATACGCAGTATTTT.

The rearrangement uses TRBV20-1 and TRBJ1-2; D may be TRBD1 (6 bases). The germline gives CDR1 DFQATT, CDR2 SNEGSKA (reference sequence). The germline V and J ends were trimmed by 3 bases and 0 bases, with 20 bases remaining between them. This CDR3 region has 17 residues. The CDR3 sequence: CSASTGQGLLANYGYTF. The CDR3 coding sequence is TGCAGTGCTAGTACGGGGCAGGGGCTTTTGGCTAACTATGGCTACACCTTC.

The V and J genes are TRBV4-1 and TRBJ1-4; 8 bases line up with TRBD1. The trim removed 5 bases at V and 7 bases at J, leaving 6 bases unmatched. There are 14 residues in the CDR3. CDR1 and CDR2 (germline): MGHRA, YSYEKL. In DNA, the CDR3 is TGCGCCAGCAGCAAGACAGGGGACGGTGAAAAACTGTTTTTT. Its protein product is CASSKTGDGEKLFF.

The CDR3 reads CASIRAGRGGPFF. The CDR3 nucleotides read TGTGCCAGCATAAGGGCCGGGAGAGGCGGTCCGTTCTTC. V is TRBV28 and J is TRBJ2-1, with a tentative D call TRBD2 (6 bases). The CDR3 is 13 residues long. Trimming left V 7 bases short and J 15 bases short, with 22 bases between. Germline V gene sequence: CDR1 MDHEN, CDR2 SYDVKM.